This T cell receptor beta chain was retrieved from a study of blood T cell repertoires in COVID-19. Across the study: The study drew acute and convalescent COVID-19 samples from the United States, Italy and Spain. T cells, B-cell-depleted T cells, or PBMCs supplied cDNA or gDNA.

Original processing notes: Amplification of reference gene primers provided the estimated nucleated cell counts. Sequencing was performed with immunoSEQ multiplex PCR; in TCRdb, only in-frame clones are kept and a portion is missing. The D gene and trimming were derived from the DNA, and the V and J assignments and clone size from that table. Among approximately 100,000 clones listed, over 75% were seen once. CDR3 length: 14 residues. Germline V CDR1 and CDR2: SNHLY, FYNNEI. V was pared by 4 bases and J by 8 bases, with 17 bases between. This TCR was recovered from a woman older than 75 with acute or convalescent COVID-19. Sequenced input: peripheral blood. The genes are TRBV2 and TRBJ1-2, with D maybe TRBD1 (6 bases). The CDR3 nucleotides read TGTGCCAGCAGTGTGGGGCTGCGGGGGCGAGGCTACACCTTC. Amino acid sequence: CASSVGLRGRGYTF.